A selection of T cell receptor beta chains follows, all from one sample in a study of OX40 agonist ivuxolimab in advanced cancers. Only in-frame clones appear in the TCRdb table, and some are missing; sequencing was by immunoSEQ multiplex PCR. The table includes 60,000 to 80,000 clones, about 81% detected once. Source: CD4+ or CD8+ T cells sorted from blood, taken in a trial of the OX40 agonist ivuxolimab. Receptor source: an adult with an advanced solid tumor such as melanoma, head and neck, liver or kidney cancer. CDR3s include the opening cysteine and the closing phenylalanine or tryptophan. The order of the fields is D gene, clone size, V gene, J gene, CDR3 DNA, CDR3 protein. A D gene is named only where the DNA matches it firmly. Only some rows state a clone size, as once, few, many or a class for expanded clones.

D: NA; size: few; V: TRBV6-1; J: TRBJ2-7; DNA: TGTGCCAGCAGTGGTGACCGCTACGAGCAGTACTTC; CDR3: CASSGDRYEQYF
D: NA; size: NA; V: TRBV2; J: TRBJ1-3; DNA: TGTGCCAGCATGTCAGGGGAGGCCGGAAACACCATATATTTT; CDR3: CASMSGEAGNTIYF
D: NA; size: NA; V: TRBV18; J: TRBJ2-7; DNA: TGTGCCACCCAGGCGGGGCTAGACGCCTACGAGCAGTACTTC; CDR3: CATQAGLDAYEQYF
D: NA; size: NA; V: TRBV6-5; J: TRBJ2-3; DNA: TGTGCCAGCAGTGGGGTGGACACAGATACGCAGTATTTT; CDR3: CASSGVDTDTQYF
D: NA; size: few; V: TRBV5-1; J: TRBJ1-5; DNA: TGCGCCAGCAGCGCTCAGGGGAGCAATCAGCCCCAGCATTTT; CDR3: CASSAQGSNQPQHF
D: TRBD2; size: NA; V: TRBV4-1; J: TRBJ2-1; DNA: TGCGCCAGCAGCCAGGTCTGGGGAGGGAATGAGCAGTTCTTC; CDR3: CASSQVWGGNEQFF
D: NA; size: NA; V: TRBV29-1; J: TRBJ2-3; DNA: TGCAGCGTGGAAGAGCTCACAGATACGCAGTATTTT; CDR3: CSVEELTDTQYF
D: NA; size: NA; V: TRBV6-6; J: TRBJ1-5; DNA: TGTGCCAGCAGTCCCGACAGCTATAGCAATCAGCCCCAGCATTTT; CDR3: CASSPDSYSNQPQHF
D: NA; size: NA; V: TRBV9; J: TRBJ2-7; DNA: TGTGCCAGCAGCGTAGCCTGGGGGGCCTACGAGCAGTACTTC; CDR3: CASSVAWGAYEQYF
D: NA; size: NA; V: TRBV6-1; J: TRBJ2-6; DNA: TGTGCCAGCAGTCAAGCAGGGGCCTCTGGGGCCAACGTCCTGACTTTC; CDR3: CASSQAGASGANVLTF
D: TRBD1; size: NA; V: TRBV23-1; J: TRBJ1-1; DNA: TGCGCCAGCAGTCAACCGGGACAGGGGTTTCCTGAAGCTTTCTTT; CDR3: CASSQPGQGFPEAFF
D: NA; size: NA; V: TRBV7-9; J: TRBJ1-2; DNA: TGTGCCAGCAGGAGGGAAGACTATGGCTACACCTTC; CDR3: CASRREDYGYTF
D: NA; size: NA; V: TRBV27; J: TRBJ2-7; DNA: TGTGCCAGCAGCATGGGCGGGGCGGGATACGAGCAGTACTTC; CDR3: CASSMGGAGYEQYF
D: TRBD1; size: NA; V: TRBV5-1; J: TRBJ2-2; DNA: TGCGCCAGCAGCTTGGCCCGGGGACAGTTCACCGGGGAGCTGTTTTTT; CDR3: CASSLARGQFTGELFF
D: NA; size: NA; V: TRBV5-6; J: TRBJ2-7; DNA: TGTGCCAGCAGCCCGGGGGTGGAAACCTACGAGCAGTACTTC; CDR3: CASSPGVETYEQYF
D: NA; size: NA; V: TRBV6-5; J: TRBJ1-2; DNA: TGTGCCAGCAGTTACCTGGGGAATGGCTACACCTTC; CDR3: CASSYLGNGYTF
D: NA; size: NA; V: TRBV21-1; J: TRBJ2-3; DNA: TGTGCCAGCAGCAAAGAGGGGACTAGCGGGTCCGATACGCAGTATTTT; CDR3: CASSKEGTSGSDTQYF
D: NA; size: NA; V: TRBV7-9; J: TRBJ1-5; DNA: TGTGCCAGCAGCTTAGCGAATCAGCCCCAGCATTTT; CDR3: CASSLANQPQHF
D: NA; size: NA; V: TRBV6-5; J: TRBJ2-5; DNA: TGTGCCAGCAGTTACTCTCCCAGGAGGCAGACCCAGTACTTC; CDR3: CASSYSPRRQTQYF
D: NA; size: NA; V: TRBV7-8; J: TRBJ1-5; DNA: TGTGCCAGCAGCTTAGGTCGATGGGGGAGCCAGCCCCAGCATTTT; CDR3: CASSLGRWGSQPQHF
D: NA; size: NA; V: TRBV4-1; J: TRBJ1-2; DNA: TGCGCCAGCAGCCAAGCTGTAAGGGGACGACCCTATGGCTACACCTTC; CDR3: CASSQAVRGRPYGYTF
D: NA; size: NA; V: TRBV9; J: TRBJ1-2; DNA: TGTGCCAGCAGCGTAGAGTCTGAGTACTATGGCTACACCTTC; CDR3: CASSVESEYYGYTF
D: NA; size: NA; V: TRBV7-2; J: TRBJ1-2; DNA: TGTGCCAGCAGCCTTCGACAGAGGGACTATGGCTACACCTTC; CDR3: CASSLRQRDYGYTF
D: TRBD2; size: NA; V: TRBV6-1; J: TRBJ2-7; DNA: TGTGCCAGCAGTGAGAAGCGGGAGTTAGGCGAGCAGTACTTC; CDR3: CASSEKRELGEQYF
D: NA; size: NA; V: TRBV7-9; J: TRBJ2-7; DNA: TGTGCCAGCAGCTTATTGCCGCCAGAAAGTAGATTTTACGAGCAGTACTTC; CDR3: CASSLLPPESRFYEQYF
D: TRBD1; size: NA; V: TRBV10-3; J: TRBJ2-1; DNA: TGTGCCATCGCCCAGGGGGCTTATTTGGGCGACTACAATGAGCAGTTCTTC; CDR3: CAIAQGAYLGDYNEQFF
D: NA; size: NA; V: TRBV4-1; J: TRBJ2-1; DNA: TGCGCCAGCAGCCAGTTCGGGTTTGAGCAGTTCTTC; CDR3: CASSQFGFEQFF
D: TRBD2; size: NA; V: TRBV10-1; J: TRBJ2-7; DNA: TGCGCCAGCAGTGAACCGGGAGGCGAGCAGTACTTC; CDR3: CASSEPGGEQYF
D: TRBD2; size: NA; V: TRBV18; J: TRBJ2-2; DNA: TGTGCCAGCTCACCGTATCTTCTAGCGGGAAATACCGGGGAGCTGTTTTTT; CDR3: CASSPYLLAGNTGELFF
D: NA; size: NA; V: TRBV29-1; J: TRBJ1-5; DNA: TGCAGCGTTGTAGAGGGCCCGAGCAATCAGCCCCAGCATTTT; CDR3: CSVVEGPSNQPQHF
D: TRBD1; size: NA; V: TRBV5-4; J: TRBJ2-5; DNA: TGTGCCAGCAGCTCTGGGACAGGGGGACAGACCCAGTACTTC; CDR3: CASSSGTGGQTQYF
D: NA; size: NA; V: TRBV7-9; J: TRBJ1-1; DNA: TGTGCCAGCAGCGCCCAACAGGGATCTGAAGCTTTCTTT; CDR3: CASSAQQGSEAFF
D: NA; size: medium-sized; V: TRBV5-1; J: TRBJ2-6; DNA: TGCGCCAGCAGCAGGAGTACTGGGGCCAACGTCCTGACTTTC; CDR3: CASSRSTGANVLTF
D: NA; size: NA; V: TRBV5-1; J: TRBJ2-4; DNA: TGCGCCAGCAGCTTGGGGCAGTTCGAAAACATTCAGTACTTC; CDR3: CASSLGQFENIQYF
D: NA; size: NA; V: TRBV5-1; J: TRBJ1-5; DNA: TGCGCCAGCAGCCCGACAGGCCCCAGGCCCCAGCATTTT; CDR3: CASSPTGPRPQHF
D: NA; size: once; V: TRBV19; J: TRBJ2-1; DNA: TGTGCCAGTTTACATAAGGGGAAGAATGAGCAGTTCTTC; CDR3: CASLHKGKNEQFF
D: TRBD1; size: NA; V: TRBV30; J: TRBJ2-6; DNA: TGTGCCTTGTTAAGGGACAGGGGCACTGGGGCCAACGTCCTGACTTTC; CDR3: CALLRDRGTGANVLTF
D: NA; size: NA; V: TRBV10-3; J: TRBJ2-5; DNA: TGTGCCATCAGCTGGGACCAGCAAGAGACCCAGTACTTC; CDR3: CAISWDQQETQYF
D: TRBD1; size: few; V: TRBV12-5; J: TRBJ1-5; DNA: TGTGCTAGCGGACGACAGGGGGCTCAGCCCCAGCATTTT; CDR3: CASGRQGAQPQHF
D: NA; size: NA; V: TRBV28; J: TRBJ2-5; DNA: TGTGCCAGCGGGGGGCGGGAGACCCAGTACTTC; CDR3: CASGGRETQYF
D: NA; size: few; V: TRBV7-8; J: TRBJ1-5; DNA: TGTGCCAGCAGCGGGGCTTACATAGATTTTAGCAATCAGCCCCAGCATTTT; CDR3: CASSGAYIDFSNQPQHF
D: TRBD1; size: NA; V: TRBV5-1; J: TRBJ1-2; DNA: TGCGCCAGCAGCTTGGCCTCGACAGGGGGCTATGGCTACACCTTC; CDR3: CASSLASTGGYGYTF
D: NA; size: NA; V: TRBV5-8; J: TRBJ2-2; DNA: TGTGCCAGCAGCATAAAGACAGGAGTCACCGGGGAGCTGTTTTTT; CDR3: CASSIKTGVTGELFF